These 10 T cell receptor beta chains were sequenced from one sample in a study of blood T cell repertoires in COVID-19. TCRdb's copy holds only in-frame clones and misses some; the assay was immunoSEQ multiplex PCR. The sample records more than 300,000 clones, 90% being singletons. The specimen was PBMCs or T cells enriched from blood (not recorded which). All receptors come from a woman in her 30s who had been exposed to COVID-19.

The CDR3 spells CASSYPAEAEAFF. In nucleotides, the CDR3 is TGTGCCAGCAGTTACCCCGCAGAGGCCGAAGCTTTCTTT. The genes are TRBV6-2 or TRBV6-3 and TRBJ1-1; D uncertain. There are 13 residues in the CDR3. Germline V gene lookup returns CDR1 MNHEY and CDR2 SVGEGT. The germline V and J ends were trimmed by 2 bases and 8 bases, with 12 bases remaining between them.

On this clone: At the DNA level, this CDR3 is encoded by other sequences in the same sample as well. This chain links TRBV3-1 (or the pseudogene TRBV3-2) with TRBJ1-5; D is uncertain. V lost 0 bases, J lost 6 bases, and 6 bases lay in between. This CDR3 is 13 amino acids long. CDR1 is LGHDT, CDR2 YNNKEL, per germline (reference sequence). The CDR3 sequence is CASSQDLSQPQHF. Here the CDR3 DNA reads TGTGCCAGCAGCCAAGATCTCAGTCAGCCCCAGCATTTT.

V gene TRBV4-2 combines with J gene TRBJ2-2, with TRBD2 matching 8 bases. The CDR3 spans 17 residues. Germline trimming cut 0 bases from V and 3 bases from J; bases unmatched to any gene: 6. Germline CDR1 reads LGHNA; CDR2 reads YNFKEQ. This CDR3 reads CASSQDLFGGDTGELFF. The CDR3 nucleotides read TGTGCCAGCAGCCAAGATCTTTTCGGGGGGGACACCGGGGAGCTGTTTTTT.

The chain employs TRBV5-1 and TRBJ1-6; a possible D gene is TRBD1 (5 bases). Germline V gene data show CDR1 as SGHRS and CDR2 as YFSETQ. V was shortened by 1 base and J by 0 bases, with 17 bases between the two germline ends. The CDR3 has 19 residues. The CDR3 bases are TGCGCCAGCAGCTTGCCTCCAGGGTTGTCAAGCTCCTATAATTCACCCCTCCACTTT. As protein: CASSLPPGLSSSYNSPLHF. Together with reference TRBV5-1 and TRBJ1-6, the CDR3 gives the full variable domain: KAGVTQTPRYLIKTRGQQVTLSCSPISGHRSVSWYQQTPGQGLQFLFEYFSETQRNKGNFPGRFSGRQFSNSRSEMNVSTLELGDSALYLCASSLPPGLSSSYNSPLHFGNGTRLTVT.

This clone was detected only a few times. CDR3 loop: CASSPGGGYGYTF. In DNA, the CDR3 is TGTGCCAGCAGTCCGGGCGGAGGCTATGGCTACACCTTC. The rearrangement uses TRBV12-3 or TRBV12-4 and TRBJ1-2, with unresolved D. This CDR3 is built from 13 residues. V dropped 5 bases and J dropped 4 bases, with 11 bases sitting between them.

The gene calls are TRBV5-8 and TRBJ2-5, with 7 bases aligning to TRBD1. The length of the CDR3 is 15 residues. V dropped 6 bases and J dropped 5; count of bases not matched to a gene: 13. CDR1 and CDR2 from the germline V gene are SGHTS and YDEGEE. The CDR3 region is CASNEDRVGWETQYF. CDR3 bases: TGTGCCAGCAACGAAGACAGGGTAGGCTGGGAGACCCAGTACTTC.

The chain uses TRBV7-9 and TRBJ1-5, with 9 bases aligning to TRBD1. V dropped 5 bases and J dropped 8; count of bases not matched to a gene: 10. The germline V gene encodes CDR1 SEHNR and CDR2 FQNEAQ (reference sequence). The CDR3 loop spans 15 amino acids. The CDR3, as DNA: TGTGCCAGCAGCCCAAATACAGGGGGCGTAGAGCCCCAGCATTTT. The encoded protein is CASSPNTGGVEPQHF.

CDR3 in amino acids: CASSQSTENQPQHF. CDR3 DNA: TGTGCCAGCAGTCAAAGTACAGAAAATCAGCCCCAGCATTTT. This sequence joins TRBV2 and TRBJ1-5, with D uncertain. V dropped 5 bases and J dropped 4 bases, with 12 bases sitting between them. CDR1 and CDR2 from the germline V gene are SNHLY and FYNNEI. The CDR3 is made up of 14 amino acids.

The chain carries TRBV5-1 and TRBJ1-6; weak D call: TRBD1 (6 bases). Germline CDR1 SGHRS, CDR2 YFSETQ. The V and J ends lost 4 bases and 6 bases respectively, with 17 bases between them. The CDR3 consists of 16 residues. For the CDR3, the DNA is TGCGCCAGCAGCAACAGGGTGTCAGGGGCTAATTCACCCCTCCACTTT. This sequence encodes CASSNRVSGANSPLHF.

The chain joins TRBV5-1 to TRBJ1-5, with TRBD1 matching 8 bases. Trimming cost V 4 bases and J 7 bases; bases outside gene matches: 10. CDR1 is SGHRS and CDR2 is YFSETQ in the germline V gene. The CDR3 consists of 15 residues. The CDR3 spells CASSMGTGVGQPQHF. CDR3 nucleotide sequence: TGCGCCAGCAGCATGGGGACAGGAGTCGGGCAGCCCCAGCATTTT.